Shown below are 32 T cell receptor beta chains from a single sample sequenced in a study of blood T cell repertoires in COVID-19. Profiling relied on immunoSEQ multiplex PCR, and the TCRdb table lists in-frame clones only, not all of them. The top ten hold about 60% of the sample, which has some 50,000 clones, 75% to 90% seen once. The sequencing sample was made of peripheral blood. These receptors all stem from a man aged 65 to 85 with acute or convalescent COVID-19.

CDR3 DNA sequence: TGCGCCAGCAGCCCGGACTCTACCTACGAGCAGTACTTC. This encodes CASSPDSTYEQYF. This chain links TRBV5-1 with TRBJ2-7, with a possible D match to TRBD2 (5 bases). CDR1 is SGHRS, CDR2 YFSETQ, per germline. V lost 4 bases to trimming and J lost 2 bases, with 10 bases between them. The CDR3 has 13 amino acids.

V gene TRBV3-1 (or the pseudogene TRBV3-2) combines with J gene TRBJ1-1, with D possibly matching TRBD1 (5 bases). This CDR3 is 14 amino acids long. Trimming shortened V by 1 base and J by 4 bases, and 10 bases separated the two germline ends. Looked up from germline, CDR1 is LGHDT and CDR2 is YNNKEL (reference sequence). This CDR3 reads CASSQVTGGTEAFF. The DNA of the CDR3 is TGTGCCAGCAGCCAAGTTACCGGGGGCACTGAAGCTTTCTTT.

This chain joins TRBV4-1 and TRBJ2-7; 11 bases agree with TRBD2. Looked up from germline, CDR1 is MGHRA and CDR2 is YSYEKL. This CDR3 spans 15 amino acids. V shed 2 bases, J shed 1 base, and the junction held 1 base outside the gene matches. CDR3 sequence (DNA): TGCGCCAGCAGCCAAACTAGCGGGAGTTCCTACGAGCAGTACTTC. It specifies CASSQTSGSSYEQYF.

The chain combines TRBV6-5 with TRBJ1-5; D is undetermined. Germline V CDR1 and CDR2: MNHEY, SVGAGI. The V gene lost 4 bases and the J gene lost 3 bases, with 7 bases spanning the gap. The CDR3 has 13 residues. DNA for the CDR3: TGTGCCAGCAGTTTTTCGGTCAATCAGCCCCAGCATTTT. This translates into CASSFSVNQPQHF.

This clone has only one observation. This chain connects TRBV3-1 (or the pseudogene TRBV3-2) to TRBJ1-5; 8 bases match TRBD1. Germline V gives CDR1 LGHDT, CDR2 YNNKEL (reference sequence). CDR3 length: 15 residues. With V trimmed by 3 bases and J by 5 bases, 6 bases remained unmatched. CDR3 protein: CASSQDRDRDQPQHF. CDR3 coding DNA: TGTGCCAGCAGCCAGGACAGGGACAGAGATCAGCCCCAGCATTTT.

The chain has TRBV28 and TRBJ1-4; 8 bases fit TRBD1. Germline loops: CDR1 MDHEN, CDR2 SYDVKM. The CDR3 totals 13 residues. The V gene end was trimmed by 6 bases and the J gene end by 6 bases; junction bases not matched to a gene: 3. The CDR3 loop reads CASSPTGDEKLFF. CDR3 in DNA: TGTGCCAGCAGCCCGACAGGGGATGAAAAACTGTTTTTT.

The chain carries TRBV18 and TRBJ1-3; D unclear. The V gene lost 3 bases and the J gene lost 3 bases, with 12 bases spanning the gap. The CDR3 is 15 amino acids. Germline V gene lookup returns CDR1 KGHSH and CDR2 LQKENI. Written as DNA, the CDR3 is TGTGCCAGCTCACCCGTGAGCCACGGTGGAAACACCATATATTTT. Residues: CASSPVSHGGNTIYF.

CDR3 DNA: TGTGCCAGCAGCCTGACAGGGTATAATTCACCCCTCCACTTT. Protein sequence: CASSLTGYNSPLHF. V usage is TRBV14 and J usage is TRBJ1-6; TRBD1 matches at 7 bases. The CDR3 is 14 residues long. Per the germline V gene, CDR1 is SGHDN and CDR2 is FVKESK. Unmatched junction bases numbered 1, after V lost 4 bases and J lost 4 bases.

The CDR3 reads CSVGLAGTGYEQFF. The CDR3 DNA sequence: TGCAGCGTGGGACTAGCGGGAACTGGGTATGAGCAGTTCTTC. The chain uses TRBV29-1 and TRBJ2-1; 13 bases fit TRBD2. Looked up from germline, CDR1 is SQVTM and CDR2 is ANQGSEA. CDR3 size: 14 residues. V gave up 6 bases and J gave up 8 bases; unmatched junction bases: 7.

The chain joins TRBV9 to TRBJ1-5, with D possibly matching TRBD1 (5 bases). CDR3 size: 14 residues. CDR1 and CDR2 (germline): SGDLS, YYNGEE. V lost 3 bases, J lost 3 bases, and 10 bases lay in between. The chain's CDR3 is CASSAWDFNQPQHF. The CDR3 DNA sequence: TGTGCCAGCAGCGCGTGGGACTTCAATCAGCCCCAGCATTTT.

The sample holds a few counts of this clone. The chain combines TRBV28 with TRBJ1-1; maybe TRBD1 (6 bases). This CDR3 has 14 residues. The V end lost 8 bases, the J end lost 5 bases, and 18 bases lay between the germline ends. Germline V CDR1 and CDR2: MDHEN, SYDVKM. The CDR3 protein is CASRGGERVTEAFF. For the CDR3, the DNA is TGTGCCAGCCGGGGGGGCGAACGTGTTACTGAAGCTTTCTTT.

This clone has just one count. The chain has TRBV7-8 and TRBJ1-2, with no clear D. From germline, CDR1 is SGHVS and CDR2 FQNEAQ. The ends were cut back, 5 bases at V and 2 bases at J, with 6 bases in the middle. This CDR3 has 12 residues. The CDR3 sequence: CASSPRNYGYTF. CDR3 sequence (DNA): TGTGCCAGCAGCCCCAGGAACTATGGCTACACCTTC.

V usage is TRBV11-2 and J usage is TRBJ1-2; D might be TRBD1 (5 bases). Trimming took off 5 bases at V and 3 bases at J, with 10 bases between the two ends. This CDR3 has 13 amino acids. CDR1 is SGHAT and CDR2 is FQNNGV in the germline V gene. The DNA of the CDR3 is TGTGCCAGCAGCCCCCAAGGGGACTATGGCTACACCTTC. It encodes CASSPQGDYGYTF.

CDR3 coding DNA: TGTGCCAGTAGTTTGGGACAGACCTTCTATGGCTACACCTTC. It specifies CASSLGQTFYGYTF. The J gene is TRBJ1-2, the V gene TRBV19; 7 bases align to TRBD1. This CDR3 contains 14 residues. Trimming removed 5 bases from V and 4 bases from J; junction bases left unmatched: 7. The germline V gene encodes CDR1 LNHDA and CDR2 SQIVND (reference sequence).

The V and J genes are TRBV11-2 and TRBJ2-2, with TRBD2 matching over 10 bases. This CDR3 is built from 18 residues. The germline CDR1 and CDR2 sequences are SGHAT and FQNNGV. J lost 4 bases, V lost 6 bases, and 14 bases had no gene match. The CDR3 nucleotides are TGTGCCAGCAGACTCCATTCTAGCGGGGGTGGAGTCACCGGGGAGCTGTTTTTT. Residues: CASRLHSSGGGVTGELFF.

V is TRBV12-5 and J is TRBJ1-5, with no clear D. Trimming removed 4 bases at V and 0 bases at J, with 4 bases between. The germline CDR1 and CDR2 sequences are LGHNT and FRNRAP. This CDR3 is built from 13 residues. The CDR3 reads CASGYGSNQPQHF. CDR3 coding DNA: TGTGCTAGTGGTTACGGTAGCAATCAGCCCCAGCATTTT.

The chain links TRBV27 to TRBJ2-1, with TRBD1 identical over 8 bases. CDR1 and CDR2 (germline): MNHEY, SMNVEV (reference sequence). The CDR3 consists of 16 residues. The trim removed 2 bases at V and 0 bases at J, leaving 3 bases unmatched. The CDR3 coding sequence is TGTGCCAGCAGTTTAGGCGGGACAGGCTCCTACAATGAGCAGTTCTTC. Encoded protein: CASSLGGTGSYNEQFF.

This sequence joins TRBV18 and TRBJ1-2; TRBD1 might be the D (5 bases). Germline assignment: CDR1 KGHSH and CDR2 LQKENI. V was pared by 6 bases and J by 6 bases, with 17 bases between. CDR3 size: 14 residues. The DNA for the CDR3 is TGTGCCAGCTCGCAAGCGGGGACGGACGATGGCTACACCTTC. It yields the protein CASSQAGTDDGYTF. The whole variable domain, filled in from reference TRBV18 and TRBJ1-2, reads NAGVMQNPRHLVRRRGQEARLRCSPMKGHSHVYWYRQLPEEGLKFMVYLQKENIIDESGMPKERFSAEFPKEGPSILRIQQVVRGDSAAYFCASSQAGTDDGYTFGSGTRLTVV.

V is TRBV30 and J is TRBJ1-1; the D is unclear. The V gene lost 6 bases and the J gene lost 3 bases, with 11 bases spanning the gap. CDR3 length: 12 residues. Germline CDR1 is GTSNPN and CDR2 is SVGIG (reference sequence). The CDR3 DNA reads TGTGCCTGTCAGTTACGTCACACTGAAGCTTTCTTT. It specifies CACQLRHTEAFF.

V is TRBV11-2 and J is TRBJ2-5, with D possibly being TRBD2 (7 bases). CDR3 length equals 16 residues. V gave up 0 bases and J gave up 5 bases, with 16 bases separating them. Germline loops: CDR1 SGHAT, CDR2 FQNNGV. CDR3 sequence reads: CASSLDRGRGFETQYF. The CDR3 DNA follows: TGTGCCAGCAGCTTAGATAGAGGGAGGGGGTTCGAGACCCAGTACTTC. The full variable domain, completed using reference TRBV11-2 and TRBJ2-5, is EAGVAQSPRYKIIEKRQSVAFWCNPISGHATLYWYQQILGQGPKLLIQFQNNGVVDDSQLPKDRFSAERLKGVDSTLKIQPAKLEDSAVYLCASSLDRGRGFETQYFGPGTRLLVL.

The rearrangement links TRBV5-1 to TRBJ1-1; D gene ambiguous. The V and J ends lost 2 bases and 5 bases respectively, with 13 bases between them. Per the germline V gene, CDR1 is SGHRS and CDR2 is YFSETQ. The CDR3 contains 14 residues. CDR3 residues: CASSFEVGATEAFF. In DNA, the CDR3 is TGCGCCAGCAGCTTTGAGGTGGGTGCGACTGAAGCTTTCTTT.

CDR3: CASSEPTGTSGRGGTDTQYF. CDR3 DNA: TGCGCCAGCAGTGAGCCGACCGGGACTAGCGGGAGGGGGGGCACAGATACGCAGTATTTT. This sequence joins TRBV10-1 and TRBJ2-3; 16 bases map to TRBD2. CDR1 is WNHNN and CDR2 is SYGVQD in the germline V gene (reference sequence). Trimming took 2 bases from V and 1 from J; bases not matched to a gene: 9. The CDR3 sequence is 20 residues long.

This clone has just one count. The CDR3, as DNA: TGCAGCGTTGGACAGGGGGTCAATTCACCCCTCCACTTT. Translation: CSVGQGVNSPLHF. The rearrangement joins TRBV29-1 to TRBJ1-6; 9 bases map to TRBD1. This CDR3 is built from 13 residues. Trimming removed 4 bases from V and 7 bases from J; junction bases left unmatched: 2. The germline CDR1 and CDR2 sequences are SQVTM and ANQGSEA.

V is TRBV7-3 and J is TRBJ2-6, with D tentatively TRBD1 (5 bases). Germline values: CDR1 SGHTA, CDR2 FQGTGA. There are 17 residues in the CDR3. Trimming took off 1 base at V and 1 base at J, with 11 bases between the two ends. CDR3 sequence (DNA): TGTGCCAGCAGCTTAATCCCGACAGTTTCTGGGGCCAACGTCCTGACTTTC. Translating gives CASSLIPTVSGANVLTF.

This chain links TRBV5-1 with TRBJ2-4, with D perhaps TRBD1 (5 bases). The germline gives CDR1 SGHRS, CDR2 YFSETQ. The V and J ends lost 4 bases and 5 bases respectively, with 10 bases between them. There are 13 residues in the CDR3. CDR3 in amino acids: CASSESGQNIQYF. The CDR3 region has the DNA TGCGCCAGCAGCGAATCAGGGCAAAACATTCAGTACTTC. Supplemented by reference TRBV5-1 and TRBJ2-4, the full variable domain reads KAGVTQTPRYLIKTRGQQVTLSCSPISGHRSVSWYQQTPGQGLQFLFEYFSETQRNKGNFPGRFSGRQFSNSRSEMNVSTLELGDSALYLCASSESGQNIQYFGAGTRLSVL.

The chain employs TRBV2 and TRBJ2-2; the match to TRBD1 covers 8 bases. V was pared by 6 bases and J by 3 bases, with 6 bases of the junction left unmatched. The V gene's germline CDR1 is SNHLY and CDR2 FYNNEI. The CDR3 has 15 amino acids. In DNA form, the CDR3 reads TGTGCCAGCAGCCGCGACAGGGGAGACACCGGGGAGCTGTTTTTT. Translated: CASSRDRGDTGELFF.

The rearrangement joins TRBV28 to TRBJ1-4, with D possibly being TRBD1 (6 bases). This CDR3 comprises 14 residues. CDR1 MDHEN and CDR2 SYDVKM come from the germline V gene. Trimming pared 5 bases from V and 6 bases from J, leaving 13 bases between. CDR3 region: CASSLQHRDEKLFF. CDR3 DNA sequence: TGTGCCAGCAGTCTGCAACACAGGGATGAAAAACTGTTTTTT.

This chain uses TRBV9 with TRBJ2-7; D gene uncertain. CDR1 and CDR2 from the germline V gene are SGDLS and YYNGEE. The V and J ends lost 4 bases and 0 bases respectively, with 11 bases between them. The CDR3 spans 14 residues. CDR3 nucleotides: TGTGCCAGCAGCAGAACAGTGTCCTCCTACGAGCAGTACTTC. It encodes CASSRTVSSYEQYF.

Points on this clone: Germline is not matched at one junction end, which may reflect a read error. The chain links TRBV6-1 to TRBJ1-1; D is undetermined. Germline CDR1 reads MNHNS; CDR2 reads SASEGT. The length of the CDR3 is 12 residues. The CDR3 here is CASSEGRTGAFF. In nucleotides, the CDR3 is TGTGCCAGCAGTGAAGGAAGGACTGGAGCTTTCTTT.

This rearrangement joins TRBV5-4 to TRBJ2-3; TRBD1 matches at 8 bases. CDR3 length equals 14 residues. In germline, CDR1 is SGHNT, CDR2 YYREEE (reference sequence). The trim removed 0 bases at V and 6 bases at J, leaving 3 bases unmatched. The CDR3 reads CASSLATGADTQYF. As DNA, the CDR3 is TGTGCCAGCAGCTTGGCGACAGGGGCGGATACGCAGTATTTT.

The chain is built from TRBV3-1 (or the pseudogene TRBV3-2) and TRBJ1-2; tentative D call: TRBD1 (5 bases). The CDR3 is made up of 15 amino acids. Trimming took off 0 bases at V and 4 bases at J, with 12 bases between the two ends. Germline V gene lookup returns CDR1 LGHDT and CDR2 YNNKEL (reference sequence). The DNA for the CDR3 is TGTGCCAGCAGCCAAGATCTTATACAGGTCTATGGCTACACCTTC. This translates into CASSQDLIQVYGYTF.

The CDR3 coding sequence is TGTGCCAGCAGTTACTCAGGGGGTGGGTATGGCTACACCTTC. This sequence encodes CASSYSGGGYGYTF. The gene calls are TRBV6-5 and TRBJ1-2, with TRBD1 as a possible D gene (6 bases). The CDR3 extends over 14 amino acids. Germline V lookup: CDR1 MNHEY, CDR2 SVGAGI. V was cut by 0 bases and J by 5 bases, with 10 bases left in between.